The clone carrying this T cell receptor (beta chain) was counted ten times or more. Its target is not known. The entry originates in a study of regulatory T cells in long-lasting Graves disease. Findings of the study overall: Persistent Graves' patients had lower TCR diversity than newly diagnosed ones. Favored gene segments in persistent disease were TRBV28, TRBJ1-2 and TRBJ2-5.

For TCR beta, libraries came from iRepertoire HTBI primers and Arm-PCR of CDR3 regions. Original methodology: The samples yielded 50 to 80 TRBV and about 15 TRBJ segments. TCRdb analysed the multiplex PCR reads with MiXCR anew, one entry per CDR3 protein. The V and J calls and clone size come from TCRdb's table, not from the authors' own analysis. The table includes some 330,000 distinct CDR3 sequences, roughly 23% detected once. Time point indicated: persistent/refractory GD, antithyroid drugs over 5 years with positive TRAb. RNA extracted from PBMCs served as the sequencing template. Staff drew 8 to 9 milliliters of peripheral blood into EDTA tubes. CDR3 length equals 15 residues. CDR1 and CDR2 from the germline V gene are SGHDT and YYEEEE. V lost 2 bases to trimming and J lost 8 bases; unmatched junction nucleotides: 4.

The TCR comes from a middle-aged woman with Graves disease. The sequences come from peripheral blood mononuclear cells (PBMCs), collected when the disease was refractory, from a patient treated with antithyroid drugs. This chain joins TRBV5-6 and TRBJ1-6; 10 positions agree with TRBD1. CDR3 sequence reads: CASSFGTGEYSPLHF. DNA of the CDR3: TGTGCCAGCAGCTTCGGGACAGGGGAATATTCACCCCTCCACTTT.